These T cell receptor beta chains were read from a single sample in a study of CD8 T cells in ankylosing spondylitis. A single record per CDR3 protein comes from TCRdb applying MiXCR to the 5' RACE reads. The sample has a few hundred thousand distinct CDR3 sequences, roughly a quarter seen once. The specimen was blood, either unsorted or a sorted T cell fraction (not recorded which). These receptors all come from a male donor with ankylosing spondylitis or in good health (not recorded which). The CDR3 runs from the conserved cysteine through the conserved F or W. The order of the fields is V gene, J gene, D gene, clone size, CDR3 protein, CDR3 DNA. A D gene is named only where the DNA matches it firmly. The size entry is marked missing in some rows and otherwise reads once, few, many or a size class.

TRBV6-5,TRBJ2-2,.,many,CASSYRRVGTGELFF,TGTGCCAGCAGTTATAGGAGGGTGGGCACCGGGGAGCTGTTTTTT
TRBV5-5,TRBJ2-3,.,few,CASSSRGQSTDTQYF,TGTGCCAGCAGCTCTCGGGGGCAGAGCACAGATACGCAGTATTTT
TRBV20-1,TRBJ2-3,TRBD2,few,CSARAGGIDTQYF,TGCAGTGCTAGAGCGGGGGGGATAGATACGCAGTATTTT
TRBV12-3/TRBV12-4,TRBJ2-3,.,few,CASSLLGRTDTQYF,TGTGCCAGCAGTTTATTGGGGCGCACAGATACGCAGTATTTT
TRBV24-1,TRBJ2-1,TRBD1,few,CATSPGTGSYNEQFF,TGTGCCACCAGCCCCGGGACAGGGTCCTACAATGAGCAGTTCTTC
TRBV20-1,TRBJ1-4,.,few,CSASPEYSANEKLFF,TGCAGTGCTAGTCCGGAGTACTCGGCTAATGAAAAACTGTTTTTT
TRBV20-1,TRBJ2-7,.,few,CSASRGASYEQYF,TGCAGTGCTAGCCGAGGAGCTAGCTACGAGCAGTACTTC
TRBV4-2,TRBJ2-3,TRBD2,.,CASSQGHSGGAGNTQYF,TGTGCCAGCAGCCAAGGTCATAGCGGGGGGGCCGGGAATACGCAGTATTTT
TRBV10-3,TRBJ2-1,TRBD2,few,CAISESKGSGGYNEQFF,TGTGCCATCAGTGAGTCAAAGGGCAGCGGGGGGTACAATGAGCAGTTCTTC
TRBV7-8,TRBJ2-7,TRBD1,.,CASLPGQGGYEQYF,TGTGCCAGCCTACCGGGACAGGGTGGCTACGAGCAGTACTTC
TRBV12-3/TRBV12-4,TRBJ1-5,.,many,CASSFSPRAGQPQHF,TGTGCCAGCAGTTTTTCCCCCAGGGCCGGTCAGCCCCAGCATTTT
TRBV20-1,TRBJ2-3,TRBD2,many,CSAVGGGPDTQYF,TGCAGTGCTGTCGGGGGGGGTCCAGATACGCAGTATTTT
TRBV5-1,TRBJ2-5,.,.,CASSLGQQGQETQYF,TGCGCCAGCAGCTTGGGACAGCAAGGACAAGAGACCCAGTACTTC
TRBV5-8,TRBJ2-7,.,.,CASSLEGQSYEQYF,TGTGCCAGCAGCTTGGAGGGTCAGTCGTACGAGCAGTACTTC
TRBV6-1,TRBJ2-2,.,many,CASSDNANTGELFF,TGTGCCAGCAGTGATAACGCGAACACCGGGGAGCTGTTTTTT
TRBV27,TRBJ1-2,TRBD1,.,CASSLQGQGSSGYTF,TGTGCCAGCAGTTTACAGGGACAGGGGTCTTCTGGCTACACCTTC
TRBV20-1,TRBJ2-3,.,.,CSARDVESTDTQYF,TGCAGTGCTAGAGATGTAGAGAGCACAGATACGCAGTATTTT
TRBV20-1,TRBJ2-7,.,.,CSARDPSGTAYEQYF,TGCAGTGCTAGAGATCCGAGCGGGACAGCCTACGAGCAGTACTTC
TRBV2,TRBJ2-5,.,many,CASSSGTVGETQYF,TGTGCCAGCAGCTCCGGGACGGTGGGGGAGACCCAGTACTTC
TRBV12-3/TRBV12-4,TRBJ1-1,.,.,CASSLDSYGEAFF,TGTGCCAGCAGTCTCGACAGCTACGGTGAAGCTTTCTTT
TRBV29-1,TRBJ1-1,.,.,CSVQGFTEAFF,TGCAGCGTCCAGGGTTTCACTGAAGCTTTCTTT
TRBV10-3,TRBJ2-5,TRBD2,.,CAISAGGTQETQYF,TGTGCCATCAGTGCCGGGGGGACCCAAGAGACCCAGTACTTC
TRBV30,TRBJ2-7,.,many,CAWLRTDSSYEQYF,TGTGCCTGGCTACGGACAGATAGCTCCTACGAGCAGTACTTC
TRBV15,TRBJ2-1,TRBD2,.,CATSREGRGGRYNEQFF,TGTGCCACCAGCAGAGAGGGCCGGGGGGGGCGCTACAATGAGCAGTTCTTC
TRBV2,TRBJ2-2,.,.,CASSEGDRVNTGELFF,TGTGCCAGCAGTGAAGGAGACAGAGTGAACACCGGGGAGCTGTTTTTT
TRBV25-1,TRBJ2-3,.,many,CASSPSGARAQYF,TGTGCCAGCAGTCCCTCGGGGGCCCGGGCGCAGTATTTT
TRBV20-1,TRBJ1-2,TRBD1,many,CSASPGQGWDYGYTF,TGCAGTGCTTCTCCGGGACAGGGGTGGGACTATGGCTACACCTTC
TRBV6-1,TRBJ2-1,.,many,CASRDSGRPNEQFF,TGTGCCAGCAGAGATTCGGGTAGGCCCAATGAGCAGTTCTTC